This T cell receptor (beta chain) emerged from a study of blood T cell repertoires in COVID-19. J was trimmed by 0 bases and V by 5 bases; bases with no gene match: 4. The CDR3 sequence is 15 residues long. CDR1 and CDR2 (germline): SGHVS, FQNEAQ. TCRdb's copy holds only in-frame clones and misses some; the assay was immunoSEQ multiplex PCR. The sample records 150,000 to 200,000 clones, more than 80% being singletons. The specimen was peripheral blood. The chain recombines TRBV7-8 with TRBJ2-1, with 7 bases lining up with TRBD1. The sequence was collected from a man over 45 with acute or convalescent COVID-19. The CDR3 coding sequence is TGTGCCAGCAGCCTGACAGGGTCCTCCTACAATGAGCAGTTCTTC. Protein: CASSLTGSSYNEQFF.